At least ten counts were recorded for the clone carrying this T cell receptor (beta chain). What it recognizes is unknown. TCRdb fed the reads into MiXCR, producing one record per CDR3 protein. The data hold roughly 200,000 distinct CDR3 sequences, with about 39% observed a single time. V shed 1 base, J shed 5 bases, and the junction held 9 bases outside the gene matches. This CDR3 region has 16 residues. Per germline, CDR1 SGHTA and CDR2 FQGNSA. This entry comes from a study of T cell repertoires in cytomegalovirus infection. The V call is TRBV7-2, the J call TRBJ2-7; TRBD2 matches 9 bases. This sequence was found in a human donor in good health (CMV status not recorded). Some clones in this sample may be carry-over from other donors' samples. The sequences come from CD8+ T cells from cultured PBMCs, collected from culture after CMV antigen stimulation. CDR3 region: CASSLDRLAGRHEQYF. As DNA, the CDR3 is TGTGCCAGCAGCTTAGATCGGCTAGCGGGAAGGCACGAGCAGTACTTC.